The present entry profiles one T cell receptor beta chain with its context. Only in-frame clones appear in the TCRdb table, and some are missing; sequencing was by immunoSEQ multiplex PCR. The sample consists of around 150,000 clones, under 95% of them appearing once. The source of the sample is a study of T cell responses to AZD1222 COVID-19 vaccine. V dropped 5 bases and J dropped 5; count of bases not matched to a gene: 13. This CDR3 spans 16 amino acids. Germline V gives CDR1 SGHAT, CDR2 FQNNGV. The sequencing used peripheral blood, collected on day 0 of AZD1222 vaccination. This sequence joins TRBV11-2 and TRBJ2-7; 9 nucleotides match TRBD2. The source of this sequence is an adult in good health. The CDR3 sequence is CASSDGVAGVDNEQYF. The CDR3, as DNA: TGTGCCAGCAGCGATGGGGTAGCGGGAGTTGATAACGAGCAGTACTTC.